This entry features one TCR beta chain sequence. Its antigen is still unknown. The sequence runs out 3 residues before the end of the CDR3; the remainder is reconstructed from the germline J gene. Profiled with immunoSEQ multiplex PCR; TCRdb holds only in-frame clones, not every one. This repertoire includes 30,000 to 35,000 clones. This specimen belongs to a study of T cells in women clearing cervical HPV infection. General observations from the study: Repertoire richness, not evenness, was significantly elevated in CIN3+ cases versus controls.

The CDR3 totals 13 residues. V lost 5 bases to trimming and J lost 0 bases, with 8 bases between them. Germline V gene sequence: CDR1 SGHTA, CDR2 FQGNSA. Sequenced sample: blood buffy coat. The chain recombines TRBV7-2 with TRBJ2-7; D gene unclear. This receptor was taken from a woman between 18 and 70 years old with a cervical HPV16 infection that either progressed to CIN3+ or cleared (not recorded which). This CDR3 is CASSRLTSYEQYF. The CDR3 DNA, read in part, is TGTGCCAGCAGCCGACTGACCTCCTACGAG.